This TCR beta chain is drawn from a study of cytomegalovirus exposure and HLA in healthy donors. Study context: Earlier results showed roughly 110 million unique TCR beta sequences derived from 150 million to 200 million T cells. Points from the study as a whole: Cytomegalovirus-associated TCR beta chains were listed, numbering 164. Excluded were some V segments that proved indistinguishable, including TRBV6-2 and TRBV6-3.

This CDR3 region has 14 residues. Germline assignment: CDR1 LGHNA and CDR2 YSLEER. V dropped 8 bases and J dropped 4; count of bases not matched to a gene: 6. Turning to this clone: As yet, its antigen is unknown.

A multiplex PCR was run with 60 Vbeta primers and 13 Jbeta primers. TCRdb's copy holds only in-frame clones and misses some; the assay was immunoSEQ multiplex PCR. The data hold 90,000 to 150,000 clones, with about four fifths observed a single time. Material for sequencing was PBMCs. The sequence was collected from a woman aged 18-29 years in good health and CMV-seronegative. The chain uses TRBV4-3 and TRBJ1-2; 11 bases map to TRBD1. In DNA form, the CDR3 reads TGCGCCAGCGCACCGGGACAGGGGGTCTATGGCTACACCTTC. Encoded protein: CASAPGQGVYGYTF.